This is a list of T cell receptor beta chains from one sample in a study of shared clonotypes between healthy human individuals. Libraries were prepared by immunoSEQ multiplex PCR; TCRdb keeps only in-frame clonotypes and omits some of them. The sample lists roughly 2.2 million clones, 85% to 95% occurring once. Sequenced material: naive CD4+ T cells from PBMCs. The receptor set was obtained from a man aged 18-30 years in good health. Some clones in this sample may be carry-over from other donors' samples. The CDR3 runs from the conserved cysteine through the conserved F or W. D genes are given only for firm matches. Expanded clones get a size class; other rows say once, few or many, or leave the size out.

TRBV18,.,TRBJ2-1,TRBD2,CASSPNTAGGNNEQFF,TGTGCCAGCTCCCCTAATACGGCGGGAGGCAACAATGAGCAGTTCTTC
TRBV28,.,TRBJ1-5,.,CASSGYAGGQPQHF,TGTGCCAGCAGTGGGTACGCCGGAGGACAGCCCCAGCATTTT
TRBV6-1,.,TRBJ2-3,.,CASSVPRDTQYF,TGTGCCAGCAGTGTCCCTAGGGATACGCAGTATTTT
TRBV21-1,.,TRBJ2-7,.,CASSPRDRDRRTYEQYF,TGTGCCAGCAGCCCAAGAGATCGGGACAGGAGAACCTACGAGCAGTACTTC
TRBV30,.,TRBJ2-6,.,CAWSHGGPGANVLTF,TGTGCCTGGAGCCATGGGGGACCGGGGGCCAACGTCCTGACTTTC
TRBV10-3,.,TRBJ1-5,.,CAIRESENQPQHF,TGTGCCATCAGAGAGTCGGAAAATCAGCCCCAGCATTTT
TRBV25-1,.,TRBJ1-2,.,CASIGGWGNGYTF,TGTGCCAGCATTGGGGGATGGGGAAATGGCTACACCTTC
TRBV27,.,TRBJ1-5,.,CASSFNPTRGNQPQHF,TGTGCCAGCAGTTTCAACCCCACCCGCGGCAATCAGCCCCAGCATTTT
TRBV6-6,.,TRBJ1-2,TRBD1,CASSKVDRGGSGYTF,TGTGCCAGCAGCAAAGTGGACAGGGGAGGCTCTGGCTACACCTTC
TRBV7-9,.,TRBJ2-1,.,CASSLGGEYNEQFF,TGTGCCAGCAGCTTAGGCGGGGAGTACAATGAGCAGTTCTTC
TRBV5-4,.,TRBJ1-2,.,CASSFDQSSYGYTF,TGTGCCAGCAGCTTCGACCAATCCTCCTATGGCTACACCTTC
TRBV7-3,.,TRBJ2-7,TRBD1,CASSPGTGWTYEQYF,TGTGCCAGCAGCCCCGGGACAGGGTGGACATACGAGCAGTACTTC
TRBV30,.,TRBJ2-3,.,CAWSVRSGSDTQYF,TGTGCCTGGAGTGTACGTAGCGGCTCAGATACGCAGTATTTT
TRBV2,.,TRBJ2-7,TRBD2,CASSAGGRSSYEQYF,TGTGCCAGCAGCGCGGGAGGGCGGAGCTCCTACGAGCAGTACTTC
TRBV9,.,TRBJ2-7,.,CASSVGGGRDTYEQYF,TGTGCCAGCAGCGTAGGGGGTGGGAGGGACACCTACGAGCAGTACTTC
TRBV11-2,once,TRBJ2-1,TRBD1,CASSSPRQGISYNEQFF,TGTGCCAGCAGCTCCCCCAGACAGGGGATATCCTACAATGAGCAGTTCTTC
TRBV28,.,TRBJ1-2,.,CASSARTAGYTF,TGTGCCAGCAGTGCCAGGACAGCCGGCTACACCTTC
TRBV28,.,TRBJ2-7,.,CASSSLTGRAGDEQYF,TGTGCCAGCAGTTCACTTACAGGTAGGGCCGGGGACGAGCAGTACTTC
TRBV29-1,.,TRBJ2-2,.,CSVDRRGTGELFF,TGCAGCGTCGACAGGAGGGGAACCGGGGAGCTGTTTTTT
TRBV15,.,TRBJ2-7,.,CATSRDGPGRTREQYF,TGTGCCACCAGCAGAGATGGGCCCGGGCGTACTCGCGAGCAGTACTTC
TRBV10-3,.,TRBJ2-7,.,CATEGAYEQYF,TGTGCCACCGAGGGTGCCTACGAGCAGTACTTC
TRBV15,.,TRBJ2-7,TRBD2,CATSRGPSGREQYF,TGTGCCACCAGCAGAGGGCCTAGCGGGAGGGAGCAGTACTTC
TRBV5-4,.,TRBJ2-2,TRBD1,CASSGVPGQGSTGELFF,TGTGCCAGCAGCGGGGTGCCGGGACAGGGGAGTACCGGGGAGCTGTTTTTT
TRBV5-4,.,TRBJ2-3,TRBD1,CASSLWVQGAGTDTQYF,TGTGCCAGCAGCTTGTGGGTACAGGGGGCAGGCACAGATACGCAGTATTTT
TRBV9,.,TRBJ2-7,TRBD1,CASSVDWDRGYEQYF,TGTGCCAGCAGCGTAGACTGGGACAGGGGCTACGAGCAGTACTTC
TRBV5-1,.,TRBJ2-4,TRBD2,CASSLLAGGGNIQYF,TGCGCCAGCAGCTTGCTAGCGGGAGGGGGGAACATTCAGTACTTC
TRBV21-1,.,TRBJ2-7,.,CASSKARDPSYEQYF,TGTGCCAGCAGCAAAGCGCGGGACCCCTCCTACGAGCAGTACTTC
TRBV5-4,once,TRBJ2-5,TRBD1,CASSTTKGAQETQYF,TGTGCCAGCAGCACAACAAAGGGGGCCCAAGAGACCCAGTACTTC
TRBV5-4,.,TRBJ1-4,.,CASSTGGYDEKLFF,TGTGCCAGCAGCACTGGGGGCTACGATGAAAAACTGTTTTTT
TRBV30,.,TRBJ2-7,.,CAWSVGVYEQYF,TGTGCCTGGAGTGTAGGGGTATACGAGCAGTACTTC